These T cell receptor beta chains were read from a single sample in a study of blood T cell repertoires in COVID-19. Assay used: immunoSEQ multiplex PCR; TCRdb lists only in-frame clones, some missing. Here the sample spans 200,000 to 250,000 clones, just over 90% being singletons. Input material: PBMCs or T cells enriched from blood (not recorded which). These receptors were obtained from a woman aged 18-30 years who had recovered from COVID-19. Both conserved end residues are part of each CDR3. For some rows the clone size is stated as once, few or many, or as a class when expanded; others skip it.

V	J	size	CDR3
TRBV19	TRBJ1-2	.	CASSPTGVYGYTF
TRBV7-3	TRBJ2-3	.	CASSLAATSGRIDTQYF
TRBV24-1	TRBJ1-5	.	CATSETGYSNQPQHF
TRBV18	TRBJ1-1	.	CASSPLRNTEAFF
TRBV4-1	TRBJ1-1	.	CASSQDDRGITEAFF
TRBV19	TRBJ2-7	.	CASSTTLDRVYEQYF
TRBV13	TRBJ1-3	.	CASSTRTGTNTIYF
TRBV28	TRBJ2-7	.	CASSFIGLASSYEQYF
TRBV7-2	TRBJ1-1	once	CASSLDRNTEAFF
TRBV6-5	TRBJ1-1	.	CATLGQWGTEAFF
TRBV10-3	TRBJ1-6	.	CAISDARQGLNSPLHF
TRBV19	TRBJ2-1	.	CASSSGGLADVMFNEQFF
TRBV6-2/TRBV6-3	TRBJ1-1	.	CASSYLQWNTEAFF
TRBV11-3	TRBJ2-1	.	CASSSRAGSSYNEQFF
TRBV2	TRBJ2-5	.	CASSEEQGAWTQYF
TRBV7-8	TRBJ2-3	.	CASSLARPEDTQYF
TRBV21-1	TRBJ1-5	.	CASSKFGGKAQPQHF
TRBV11-2	TRBJ1-4	.	CASSLVGYRGSTNEKLFF
TRBV10-3	TRBJ1-3	.	CAISGSGTGTGNTIYF
TRBV19	TRBJ1-4	.	CASGRDREAKLFF
TRBV5-6	TRBJ1-5	.	CASSLGRSNQPQHF
TRBV4-1	TRBJ2-7	few	CASSQDTGTGTYEQYF
TRBV19	TRBJ1-2	once	CASSFSGFNYGYTF
TRBV7-9	TRBJ2-6	once	CASSRGLAGGPVGANVLTF
TRBV11-3	TRBJ1-2	.	CASSLDLDRESGYTF
TRBV13	TRBJ1-2	.	CASSLGSSGGRYYGYTF
TRBV7-2	TRBJ2-2	.	CATGVTGELFF
TRBV5-6	TRBJ1-3	once	CASSLNIVGNTIYF
TRBV10-1	TRBJ1-2	once	CASSESGDSNGYTF
TRBV11-3	TRBJ2-1	.	CASSLVGSAYNEQFF
TRBV4-1	TRBJ2-2	.	CASSHLLAGFYTGELFF
TRBV18	TRBJ2-7	.	CASSRPGQGGEQYF
TRBV7-2	TRBJ1-2	once	CASSLEPGSDYGYTF
TRBV2	TRBJ1-1	few	CASSGQGGWTEAFF
TRBV24-1	TRBJ2-1	.	CATSDTGQFYNEQFF
TRBV5-4	TRBJ2-5	.	CASSLVAAETQYF
TRBV5-4	TRBJ1-4	once	CASKPGGTANEKLFF
TRBV12-5	TRBJ1-1	.	CASGFGHPNTEAFF
TRBV21-1	TRBJ1-6	.	CASSNTSGRGHNNSPLHF
TRBV5-1	TRBJ2-3	.	CASSGSAGLAGYPDTQYF